The rows below give T cell receptor beta chains drawn from one sample of a study of persistence of HIV-infected CD4 T cells. The antigens these receptors bind are not known. Method: immunoSEQ multiplex PCR; TCRdb's copy keeps in-frame clones and lacks some. The table has 35,000 to 40,000 clones, 65% to 85% seen once. Sequencing used CD4+ T cells sorted from PBMCs after roughly 18-hour stimulation, obtained from a patient who received antiretroviral therapy. The source of these receptors is an adult man with HIV who was CMV-seropositive. Each CDR3 is given with its conserved first and last residue. The D gene is left open where the match is weak.

d_call	j_call	v_call	cdr3_length	cdr3_aa	cdr3_nt
TRBD1	TRBJ2-1	TRBV30	14	CAWSVGQGAFEQFF	TGTGCCTGGAGTGTGGGACAGGGGGCTTTTGAGCAGTTCTTC
TRBD1	TRBJ2-2	TRBV24-1	17	CATSDSGTGRNTGELFF	TGTGCCACCAGTGATTCCGGGACAGGCCGGAACACCGGGGAGCTGTTTTTT
TRBD1	TRBJ1-1	TRBV10-3	14	CAISSTGAGTEAFF	TGTGCCATCAGCTCGACAGGGGCCGGGACTGAAGCTTTCTTT
TRBD2	TRBJ2-3	TRBV10-1	15	CASSERRGAPDTQYF	TGCGCCAGCAGTGAGAGGCGGGGGGCCCCAGATACGCAGTATTTT
NA	TRBJ1-2	TRBV3-1/TRBV3-2	14	CASSQGGRNGGYTF	TGTGCCAGCAGCCAAGGGGGCAGGAATGGTGGCTACACCTTC
TRBD1	TRBJ2-7	TRBV6-6	13	CASSFDREHEQYF	TGTGCCAGCAGTTTTGACAGGGAGCACGAGCAGTACTTC
TRBD1	TRBJ1-2	TRBV5-1	14	CASSLDTGGGGYTF	TGCGCCAGCAGCTTGGATACAGGGGGCGGTGGCTACACCTTC
NA	TRBJ2-2	TRBV10-2	13	CASKRGNTGELFF	TGCGCCAGCAAAAGAGGGAACACCGGGGAGCTGTTTTTT
NA	TRBJ1-1	TRBV19	12	CASSISRTEAFF	TGTGCCAGTAGTATCTCCAGGACTGAAGCTTTCTTT
TRBD1	TRBJ2-3	TRBV11-3	12	CASSTQGAKQYF	TGTGCCAGCAGTACCCAGGGGGCGAAGCAGTATTTT
NA	TRBJ1-5	TRBV12-3/TRBV12-4	12	CASSLRVEAQHF	TGTGCCAGCAGTTTAAGGGTGGAGGCCCAGCATTTT
TRBD2	TRBJ2-3	TRBV28	17	CASSPPSSGASTDTQYF	TGTGCCAGCAGTCCTCCCTCTAGCGGGGCTAGCACAGATACGCAGTATTTT
TRBD1	TRBJ1-1	TRBV7-9	15	CASSLGQGWGTEAFF	TGTGCCAGCAGCTTGGGACAGGGCTGGGGGACTGAAGCTTTCTTT
NA	TRBJ2-3	TRBV7-3	17	CASSLQPAGAPTDTQYF	TGTGCCAGCAGCTTACAGCCGGCGGGGGCCCCAACGGATACGCAGTATTTT
NA	TRBJ2-2	TRBV4-1	13	CASSLPNTGELFF	TGCGCCAGCAGCCTCCCGAACACCGGGGAGCTGTTTTTT